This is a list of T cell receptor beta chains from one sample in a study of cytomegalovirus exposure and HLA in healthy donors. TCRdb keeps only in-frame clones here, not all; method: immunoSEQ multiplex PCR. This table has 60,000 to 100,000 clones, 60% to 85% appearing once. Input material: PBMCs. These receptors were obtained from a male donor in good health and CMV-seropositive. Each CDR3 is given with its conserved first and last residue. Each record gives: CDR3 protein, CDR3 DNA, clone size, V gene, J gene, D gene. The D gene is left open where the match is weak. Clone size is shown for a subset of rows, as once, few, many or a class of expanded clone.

CASSSDISGNTIYF	TGCGCCAGCAGCTCGGACATCTCTGGAAACACCATATATTTT	-	TRBV5-1	TRBJ1-3	-
CASRGTGTARNIQYF	TGTGCCAGCAGGGGAACCGGGACTGCAAGAAACATTCAGTACTTC	-	TRBV6-5	TRBJ2-4	-
CASSIPSPGLEGHTQYF	TGTGCCAGTAGTATCCCATCCCCGGGACTAGAGGGTCATACGCAGTATTTT	-	TRBV19	TRBJ2-3	TRBD2
CASSVVGGANVLTF	TGTGCCAGCAGCGTAGTGGGCGGGGCCAACGTCCTGACTTTC	few	TRBV9	TRBJ2-6	-
CASSLTNYEQYF	TGTGCCAGCAGCTTGACAAACTACGAGCAGTACTTC	few	TRBV5-6	TRBJ2-7	-
CASSLQTSGGANEQYF	TGTGCCAGCAGCCTACAGACTAGCGGGGGGGCCAACGAGCAGTACTTC	-	TRBV4-2	TRBJ2-7	TRBD2
CASSFSASGTGELFF	TGTGCCAGCAGCTTCTCAGCTTCGGGGACCGGGGAGCTGTTTTTT	-	TRBV7-2	TRBJ2-2	-
CASSRTSGGYNEQFF	TGTGCCAGCAGCCGGACTAGCGGGGGCTACAATGAGCAGTTCTTC	-	TRBV5-4	TRBJ2-1	TRBD2
CASSLGLGGKPQHF	TGTGCCAGCAGCTTAGGGCTAGGGGGTAAGCCCCAGCATTTT	-	TRBV7-2	TRBJ1-5	-
CASSSYTGGLSGANVLTF	TGTGCCAGCAGCTCCTATACAGGGGGACTCTCTGGGGCCAACGTCCTGACTTTC	once	TRBV7-2	TRBJ2-6	TRBD1
CASSFPSDRVRTISYEQYF	TGTGCCAGCAGTTTCCCTTCGGACAGGGTAAGGACCATCTCCTACGAGCAGTACTTC	-	TRBV28	TRBJ2-7	TRBD1
CASQLAGGANEQFF	TGTGCCAGCCAACTAGCGGGGGGAGCGAATGAGCAGTTCTTC	-	TRBV6-6	TRBJ2-1	TRBD2
CAISGAENTEAFF	TGTGCCATCAGTGGGGCAGAGAACACTGAAGCTTTCTTT	-	TRBV10-3	TRBJ1-1	-
CASSVESGSDTGELFF	TGTGCCAGCAGCGTAGAAAGCGGGAGTGACACCGGGGAGCTGTTTTTT	-	TRBV9	TRBJ2-2	TRBD2
CASSEPGQIDTEAFF	TGTGCCAGCAGTGAACCCGGACAGATAGACACTGAAGCTTTCTTT	-	TRBV6-1	TRBJ1-1	-
CASSPTTGYTTNEKLFF	TGTGCCAGCAGTCCGACCACAGGCTACACAACTAATGAAAAACTGTTTTTT	-	TRBV27	TRBJ1-4	-
CASSSSSGTEAFF	TGTGCCAGCAGCTCGAGTTCGGGCACTGAAGCTTTCTTT	few	TRBV7-9	TRBJ1-1	-
CASSVVGTGDTEAFF	TGTGCCAGCAGCGTAGTGGGGACAGGGGACACTGAAGCTTTCTTT	-	TRBV9	TRBJ1-1	TRBD1
CASRNPTGGGEKLFF	TGTGCCAGCAGGAACCCGACAGGGGGCGGTGAAAAACTGTTTTTT	-	TRBV6-1	TRBJ1-4	TRBD1
CASSLEGGAYQETQYF	TGTGCCAGCAGCTTAGAAGGGGGGGCTTACCAAGAGACCCAGTACTTC	-	TRBV11-2	TRBJ2-5	-
CASSIGGSAPGGYTF	TGTGCCAGTAGTATAGGAGGGAGCGCACCGGGTGGCTACACCTTC	few	TRBV19	TRBJ1-2	-
CASSFGTGLGNTEAFF	TGTGCCAGCAGTTTTGGGACAGGGTTGGGGAACACTGAAGCTTTCTTT	-	TRBV7-2	TRBJ1-1	TRBD1
CASSYRTASNQPQHF	TGTGCCAGCAGTTACAGGACGGCTAGCAATCAGCCCCAGCATTTT	-	TRBV2	TRBJ1-5	-
CASSLGTGANQPQHF	TGTGCCAGCAGCTTAGGAACAGGGGCCAATCAGCCCCAGCATTTT	-	TRBV7-9	TRBJ1-5	TRBD1
CASSFLDSPYEQYF	TGTGCCAGCAGTTTCCTAGACTCCCCCTACGAGCAGTACTTC	-	TRBV27	TRBJ2-7	-
CASSIMGDYSNQPQHF	TGTGCCAGTAGTATCATGGGCGATTATAGCAATCAGCCCCAGCATTTT	once	TRBV19	TRBJ1-5	-
CASSRAGANVLTF	TGTGCCAGTTCTCGGGCTGGGGCCAACGTCCTGACTTTC	-	TRBV14	TRBJ2-6	-
CASSGVEYNEQFF	TGTGCCAGCAGTGGCGTAGAATACAATGAGCAGTTCTTC	once	TRBV25-1	TRBJ2-1	-
CASNHYQGGEQYF	TGTGCCAGCAACCACTACCAGGGCGGCGAGCAGTACTTC	-	TRBV7-2	TRBJ2-7	-
CASSFGQGGTGELFF	TGCGCCAGCAGCTTTGGACAGGGAGGGACCGGGGAGCTGTTTTTT	-	TRBV5-1	TRBJ2-2	-
CASSARLGSGAGYEQYF	TGCGCCAGCAGCGCTCGCCTCGGTAGCGGGGCTGGTTACGAGCAGTACTTC	-	TRBV5-1	TRBJ2-7	TRBD2
CASSDRLAQETQYF	TGTGCCAGCAGCGACCGACTAGCCCAAGAGACCCAGTACTTC	once	TRBV7-9	TRBJ2-5	TRBD2
CSVAQGTSSEKLFF	TGCAGCGTTGCTCAGGGGACGAGTAGTGAAAAACTGTTTTTT	-	TRBV29-1	TRBJ1-4	-
CSGYRGREQFF	TGCAGCGGGTACAGGGGTAGGGAGCAGTTCTTC	once	TRBV29-1	TRBJ2-1	TRBD1
CASSIRGRNQPQHF	TGTGCCAGTAGTATCAGGGGCCGCAATCAGCCCCAGCATTTT	-	TRBV19	TRBJ1-5	-
CASSQAEAFF	TGTGCCAGCAGCCAGGCTGAAGCTTTCTTT	-	TRBV28	TRBJ1-1	-
CASSRGGASNQPQHF	TGTGCCAGTAGTCGAGGAGGGGCGAGCAATCAGCCCCAGCATTTT	-	TRBV19	TRBJ1-5	-
CSVAGGSRRYEQYF	TGCAGCGTTGCGGGGGGCTCAAGACGCTACGAGCAGTACTTC	-	TRBV29-1	TRBJ2-7	-
CASSQSPGRALLSYGYTF	TGTGCCAGCAGCCAATCGCCAGGGAGGGCCCTTCTTTCCTATGGCTACACCTTC	-	TRBV16	TRBJ1-2	-
CAKKQAAYEQYF	TGTGCCAAGAAGCAAGCGGCCTACGAGCAGTACTTC	-	TRBV27	TRBJ2-7	-
CASSPRLAGGRNEQFF	TGTGCCAGTAGTCCCAGACTAGCGGGAGGAAGGAATGAGCAGTTCTTC	once	TRBV19	TRBJ2-1	TRBD2